A single sample is the source of the 32 T cell receptor beta chains below, sequenced in a study of OX40 agonist ivuxolimab in advanced cancers. Data came from immunoSEQ multiplex PCR; TCRdb stores just in-frame clones and leaves some out. This sample has over 55,000 clones, with 85% to 90% found just once. This material consisted of CD4+ or CD8+ T cells sorted from blood, taken in a trial of the OX40 agonist ivuxolimab. These TCRs come from an adult with an advanced solid tumor such as melanoma, head and neck, liver or kidney cancer.

The V call is TRBV19, the J call TRBJ1-1; tentative D call: TRBD1 (5 bases). CDR3 length equals 15 residues. In germline, CDR1 is LNHDA, CDR2 SQIVND (reference sequence). V was cut by 6 bases and J by 3 bases, with 17 bases left in between. Here the CDR3 DNA reads TGTGCCAGTAGACAGGCAGTTTTTTTACACACTGAAGCTTTCTTT. Translation gives CASRQAVFLHTEAFF.

The gene calls are TRBV19 and TRBJ1-2; D gene ambiguous. This CDR3 has 13 residues. CDR1 and CDR2 (germline): LNHDA, SQIVND (reference sequence). V was shortened by 5 bases and J by 9 bases, with 16 bases between the two germline ends. CDR3 sequence (DNA): TGTGCCAGTAGTCCCCCGGCCCGCAGAAGCTACACCTTC. Its protein is CASSPPARRSYTF.

J is TRBJ2-7 and V is TRBV16, with a possible D match to TRBD2 (5 bases). V lost 2 bases to trimming and J lost 6 bases, with 17 bases between them. The CDR3 consists of 15 residues. Germline CDR1 and CDR2: KGHSY and FQNENV. CDR3 protein: CASSQGGTTPLEQYF. The CDR3, as DNA: TGTGCCAGCAGCCAAGGAGGCACCACCCCCCTCGAGCAGTACTTC.

This chain connects TRBV5-1 to TRBJ2-5; 7 bases are a match to TRBD1. Germline CDR1 is SGHRS and CDR2 is YFSETQ. The CDR3 is made up of 14 amino acids. After removal of 2 bases from V and 2 bases from J, the junction contained 3 bases not matched to a gene. The CDR3 region has the DNA TGCGCCAGCAGCTTTGGGACAGCGCAAGAGACCCAGTACTTC. The encoded protein is CASSFGTAQETQYF.

The rearrangement uses TRBV19 and TRBJ2-1, with D possibly being TRBD1 (5 bases). The germline V and J ends were trimmed by 4 bases and 6 bases, with 7 bases remaining between them. CDR1 LNHDA and CDR2 SQIVND come from the germline V gene (reference sequence). This CDR3 has 12 amino acids. CDR3 sequence: CASSTQGNEQFF. As DNA, the CDR3 is TGTGCCAGTAGTACTCAGGGCAATGAGCAGTTCTTC.

The V call is TRBV6-4, the J call TRBJ2-3; TRBD1 is a possible D gene (5 bases). The CDR3 extends over 14 amino acids. V was trimmed by 3 bases and J by 5 bases, leaving 12 bases between them. Germline CDR1 is MRHNA and CDR2 is SNTAGT. DNA of the CDR3: TGTGCCAGCAGTGAGCAGGGTGAGCGAGATACGCAGTATTTT. Encoded protein: CASSEQGERDTQYF.

This chain uses TRBV2 with TRBJ1-3; D not certain. Per germline, CDR1 SNHLY and CDR2 FYNNEI. The CDR3 has 11 residues. The ends were cut back, 3 bases at V and 8 bases at J, with 5 bases in the middle. CDR3 protein: CASSDYYTIYF. CDR3 nucleotide sequence: TGTGCCAGCAGTGATTATTACACCATATATTTT.

The chain is built from TRBV5-1 and TRBJ2-5, with D maybe TRBD1 (6 bases). The CDR3 is 14 amino acids. The germline V gene encodes CDR1 SGHRS and CDR2 YFSETQ. V was cut by 4 bases and J by 5 bases, with 15 bases left in between. CDR3 amino acids: CASSLEQGLETQYF. CDR3 DNA: TGCGCCAGCAGCCTCGAACAGGGATTGGAGACCCAGTACTTC.

The gene calls are TRBV7-9 and TRBJ2-5; the D is unclear. The CDR3 extends over 11 amino acids. The ends were cut back, 5 bases at V and 6 bases at J, with 7 bases in the middle. The germline V gene has CDR1 SEHNR and CDR2 FQNEAQ (reference sequence). CDR3 sequence (DNA): TGTGCCAGCAGCGCAATACAGACCCAGTACTTC. Protein product: CASSAIQTQYF. Drawing the rest from reference TRBV7-9 and TRBJ2-5, the complete variable domain is DTGVSQNPRHKITKRGQNVTFRCDPISEHNRLYWYRQTLGQGPEFLTYFQNEAQLEKSRLLSDRFSAERPKGSFSTLEIQRTEQGDSAMYLCASSAIQTQYFGPGTRLLVL.

The chain employs TRBV4-1 and TRBJ1-1; D might be TRBD1 (6 bases). The V gene lost 1 base and the J gene lost 8 bases, with 11 bases spanning the gap. The CDR3 is 13 residues long. Germline CDR1 MGHRA, CDR2 YSYEKL. The CDR3 coding sequence is TGCGCCAGCAGCCAAGGCTATCAGGGGGAAGCTTTCTTT. It codes for CASSQGYQGEAFF.

The table lists this clone with a few counts. The V gene is TRBV19, the J gene TRBJ2-5, with a tentative D call TRBD2 (7 bases). There are 15 residues in the CDR3. Germline-derived CDR1 and CDR2 are LNHDA and SQIVND (reference sequence). The V end lost 0 bases, the J end lost 5 bases, and 13 bases lay between the germline ends. CDR3 sequence (DNA): TGTGCCAGTAGTATAGACGACAGGCGGGGGGAGACCCAGTACTTC. Protein sequence: CASSIDDRRGETQYF.

The chain employs TRBV9 and TRBJ2-7, with D possibly matching TRBD1 (5 bases). The CDR3 consists of 16 residues. Trimming removed 0 bases from V and 3 bases from J, with 16 bases in between. CDR1 and CDR2 from the germline V gene are SGDLS and YYNGEE. CDR3 amino acids: CASSVGIGAWGYEQYF. In DNA, the CDR3 is TGTGCCAGCAGCGTAGGAATTGGGGCCTGGGGCTACGAGCAGTACTTC.

V is TRBV5-1 and J is TRBJ1-3; weak D call: TRBD1 (5 bases). With 3 bases removed from V and 0 bases from J, the gap between germline ends came to 10 bases. The germline gives CDR1 SGHRS, CDR2 YFSETQ. The CDR3 is 15 amino acids. This chain's CDR3 is CASSSDTNSGNTIYF. CDR3 DNA: TGCGCCAGCAGCTCGGACACCAACTCTGGAAACACCATATATTTT.

The chain uses TRBV5-6 and TRBJ1-2; 11 bases map to TRBD1. J was trimmed by 6 bases and V by 1 base; bases with no gene match: 2. From germline, CDR1 is SGHDT and CDR2 YYEEEE. The CDR3 consists of 14 residues. The CDR3 is CASSLRDRGNGYTF. As DNA, the CDR3 is TGTGCCAGCAGCTTGAGGGACAGGGGGAATGGCTACACCTTC.

The rearrangement links TRBV6-5 to TRBJ1-2; D is unresolved. Germline CDR1 reads MNHEY; CDR2 reads SVGAGI. V dropped 2 bases and J dropped 8 bases, with 15 bases sitting between them. The CDR3 is made up of 14 amino acids. The CDR3 loop reads CASSYRPRTWGYTF. CDR3 bases: TGTGCCAGCAGTTACCGCCCCCGTACCTGGGGCTACACCTTC.

The chain joins TRBV6-6 to TRBJ2-2, with 7 bases aligning to TRBD2. CDR1 and CDR2 (germline): MNHNY, SVGAGI (reference sequence). CDR3 size: 16 residues. After removal of 7 bases from V and 1 base from J, the junction contained 9 bases not matched to a gene. The CDR3 reads CASNTLSGGNTGELFF. CDR3 nucleotides: TGTGCCAGCAACACCCTCTCGGGGGGGAACACCGGGGAGCTGTTTTTT.

The chain is built from TRBV7-3 and TRBJ2-1; no clear D. Germline V gives CDR1 SGHTA, CDR2 FQGTGA. This CDR3 spans 16 amino acids. Trimming removed 1 base at V and 0 bases at J, with 10 bases between. Here the CDR3 reads CASSLNSPGSYNEQFF. The CDR3 nucleotides read TGTGCCAGCAGCTTAAATTCCCCCGGCTCCTACAATGAGCAGTTCTTC.

The V and J genes are TRBV7-8 and TRBJ1-4, with a weak D call TRBD1 (6 bases). The germline V gene has CDR1 SGHVS and CDR2 FQNEAQ. The CDR3 extends over 14 amino acids. V was shortened by 6 bases and J by 7 bases, with 15 bases between the two germline ends. CDR3 sequence: CASRPDRRGEKLFF. The CDR3 nucleotides are TGTGCCAGCAGACCCGACAGGCGTGGTGAAAAACTGTTTTTT.

The chain joins TRBV7-2 to TRBJ1-5; weak D call: TRBD1 (5 bases). The V end lost 4 bases, the J end lost 4 bases, and 11 bases lay between the germline ends. Germline-derived CDR1 and CDR2 are SGHTA and FQGNSA. CDR3 length: 14 amino acids. The CDR3 sequence is CASSSGLSNQPQHF. CDR3 coding DNA: TGTGCCAGCAGCTCAGGGTTGAGTAATCAGCCCCAGCATTTT.

The rearrangement links TRBV6-5 to TRBJ1-1, with D uncertain. Trimming cost V 0 bases and J 11 bases, with 7 bases left between them. The CDR3 runs 11 residues. Germline V lookup: CDR1 MNHEY, CDR2 SVGAGI. The chain's CDR3 is CASSYSNAAFF. The CDR3 DNA sequence: TGTGCCAGCAGTTACTCGAATGCTGCTTTCTTT.

The rearrangement uses TRBV18 and TRBJ2-1; TRBD2 matches 13 bases. Germline CDR1 KGHSH, CDR2 LQKENI. The CDR3 has 17 residues. The V segment lost 4 bases and the J segment 8 bases; nucleotides outside the gene matches: 11. The CDR3 sequence: CASSLPKGTSGIYEQFF. In DNA, the CDR3 is TGTGCCAGCTCACTCCCAAAGGGGACTAGCGGGATCTATGAGCAGTTCTTC.

V usage is TRBV18 and J usage is TRBJ2-1, with no clear D. Germline V gene sequence: CDR1 KGHSH, CDR2 LQKENI. Trimming pared 3 bases from V and 5 bases from J, leaving 8 bases between. The length of the CDR3 is 13 residues. The CDR3 DNA sequence: TGTGCCAGCTCACCCTCTCTTAACAATGAGCAGTTCTTC. Its protein is CASSPSLNNEQFF. Full variable domain (rest looked up from reference TRBV18 and TRBJ2-1): NAGVMQNPRHLVRRRGQEARLRCSPMKGHSHVYWYRQLPEEGLKFMVYLQKENIIDESGMPKERFSAEFPKEGPSILRIQQVVRGDSAAYFCASSPSLNNEQFFGPGTRLTVL.

The chain couples TRBV9 to TRBJ2-7; TRBD2 matches 8 bases. This CDR3 contains 14 residues. The V segment lost 3 bases and the J segment 5 bases; nucleotides outside the gene matches: 7. Germline CDR1 SGDLS, CDR2 YYNGEE. This chain's CDR3 is CASSGVQLADEQYF. For the CDR3, the DNA is TGTGCCAGCAGCGGGGTTCAACTAGCGGACGAGCAGTACTTC.

CDR3 protein: CASSLAGQDNQPQHF. CDR3 DNA: TGCGCCAGCAGCTTGGCGGGACAGGATAATCAGCCCCAGCATTTT. The rearrangement links TRBV5-1 to TRBJ1-5, with 8 bases fitting TRBD1. The CDR3 is made up of 15 amino acids. With V trimmed by 0 bases and J by 4 bases, 3 bases remained unmatched. From germline, CDR1 is SGHRS and CDR2 YFSETQ. The complete variable domain, with remaining parts taken from reference TRBV5-1 and TRBJ1-5, reads KAGVTQTPRYLIKTRGQQVTLSCSPISGHRSVSWYQQTPGQGLQFLFEYFSETQRNKGNFPGRFSGRQFSNSRSEMNVSTLELGDSALYLCASSLAGQDNQPQHFGDGTRLSIL.

V and J are TRBV28 and TRBJ2-3, with D maybe TRBD2 (6 bases). V dropped 6 bases and J dropped 6 bases, with 16 bases sitting between them. In germline, CDR1 is MDHEN, CDR2 SYDVKM. The CDR3 length is 14 residues. The CDR3 region is CASSLLLGGDTQYF. In DNA, the CDR3 is TGTGCCAGCAGCCTACTCCTGGGAGGCGATACGCAGTATTTT.

This chain connects TRBV18 to TRBJ2-1, with 7 positions matching TRBD1. The CDR3 is 14 amino acids. Germline CDR1 KGHSH, CDR2 LQKENI. V lost 1 base, J lost 6 bases, and 3 bases stayed unmatched. The CDR3 loop is CASSPRQGANEQFF. In nucleotides, the CDR3 is TGTGCCAGCTCACCACGACAGGGAGCCAATGAGCAGTTCTTC.

This chain connects TRBV19 to TRBJ1-1; maybe TRBD1 (5 bases). The V end lost 10 bases, the J end lost 3 bases, and 15 bases lay between the germline ends. Germline CDR1 and CDR2: LNHDA and SQIVND (reference sequence). The CDR3 is 13 residues long. CDR3 bases: TGTGCCATCTCCCGGGACGGCGACACTGAAGCTTTCTTT. Translating gives CAISRDGDTEAFF. Supplemented by reference TRBV19 and TRBJ1-1, the full variable domain reads DGGITQSPKYLFRKEGQNVTLSCEQNLNHDAMYWYRQDPGQGLRLIYYSQIVNDFQKGDIAEGYSVSREKKESFPLTVTSAQKNPTAFYLCAISRDGDTEAFFGQGTRLTVV.

The gene calls are TRBV19 and TRBJ1-1; TRBD1 matches at 9 bases. J lost 0 bases, V lost 5 bases, and 10 bases had no gene match. Germline CDR1 and CDR2: LNHDA and SQIVND (reference sequence). This CDR3 is 17 amino acids long. In DNA, the CDR3 is TGTGCCAGTAGTTCCGGACAGGGGCGGGTTATGAACACTGAAGCTTTCTTT. It codes for CASSSGQGRVMNTEAFF.

The DNA for the CDR3 is TGTGCCAGCAGTTTCGGGCGGTCCAATCAGCCCCAGCATTTT. This encodes CASSFGRSNQPQHF. The chain recombines TRBV28 with TRBJ1-5; D call uncertain. The CDR3 totals 14 residues. Trimming removed 3 bases from V and 3 bases from J, with 9 bases in between. CDR1 and CDR2 from the germline V gene are MDHEN and SYDVKM.

The chain joins TRBV2 to TRBJ1-1, with D maybe TRBD1 (6 bases). CDR1 is SNHLY, CDR2 FYNNEI, per germline. V lost 6 bases and J lost 1, with 12 bases in between. CDR3 length: 14 residues. The CDR3 protein is CASRVGAPNTEAFF. For the CDR3, the DNA is TGTGCCAGCAGAGTGGGGGCGCCGAACACTGAAGCTTTCTTT.

The chain recombines TRBV6-6 with TRBJ1-2; D remains unclear. Germline V CDR1 and CDR2: MNHNY, SVGAGI (reference sequence). V gave up 0 bases and J gave up 5 bases, with 10 bases separating them. The CDR3 runs to 14 residues. The CDR3 DNA sequence: TGTGCCAGCAGTTACTCGTGGGTGGAGTATGGCTACACCTTC. Protein product: CASSYSWVEYGYTF.

The genes are TRBV19 and TRBJ2-3, with no clear D. This CDR3 comprises 11 residues. The V end was cut by 8 bases, the J end by 2 bases, with 5 bases between. Germline CDR1 LNHDA, CDR2 SQIVND (reference sequence). DNA of the CDR3: TGTGCCAGTGAGAACACAGATACGCAGTATTTT. Encoded protein: CASENTDTQYF.